This entry features one T cell receptor beta chain sequence. The antigen is undetermined. The sample belongs to a study of cytomegalovirus exposure and HLA in healthy donors. The study's findings and limits: According to a subsequent analysis, TCR clusters identified in the first cohort showed a tendency to co-occur across the 120 or so validation repertoires. The classifier reportedly diagnosed cytomegalovirus status with high sensitivity and specificity.

Repertoires were generated with immunoSEQ multiplex PCR, while TCRdb's copy carries only in-frame clones and drops some. The sample holds tens of thousands of clones; about 94% are singletons and the top ten take around 4.5%. The receptor's source is a man younger than 35 in good health and CMV-seropositive. Sequencing was carried out using PBMCs.

The CDR3 protein is CASSSGLAGSSVTQYF. DNA for the CDR3: TGTGCCAGCAGCTCCGGACTAGCGGGTAGCTCGGTGACCCAGTACTTC. The gene calls are TRBV5-5 and TRBJ2-5; 11 nucleotides line up with TRBD2. In germline, CDR1 is SGHKS, CDR2 YYEKEE (reference sequence). The CDR3 spans 16 residues. Unmatched junction bases numbered 11, after V lost 3 bases and J lost 7 bases.